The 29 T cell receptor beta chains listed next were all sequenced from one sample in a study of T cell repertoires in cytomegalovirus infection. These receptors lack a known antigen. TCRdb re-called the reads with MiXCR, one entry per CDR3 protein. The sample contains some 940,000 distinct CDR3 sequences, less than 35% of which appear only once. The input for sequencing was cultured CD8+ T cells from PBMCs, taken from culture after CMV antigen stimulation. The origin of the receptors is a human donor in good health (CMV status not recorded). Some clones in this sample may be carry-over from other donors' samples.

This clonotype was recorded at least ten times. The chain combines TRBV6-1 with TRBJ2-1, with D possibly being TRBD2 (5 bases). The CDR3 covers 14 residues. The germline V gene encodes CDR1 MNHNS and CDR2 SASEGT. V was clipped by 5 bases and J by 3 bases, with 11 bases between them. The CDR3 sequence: CASSSRGLYNEQFF. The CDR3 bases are TGTGCCAGCAGTTCCCGCGGGCTCTACAATGAGCAGTTCTTC.

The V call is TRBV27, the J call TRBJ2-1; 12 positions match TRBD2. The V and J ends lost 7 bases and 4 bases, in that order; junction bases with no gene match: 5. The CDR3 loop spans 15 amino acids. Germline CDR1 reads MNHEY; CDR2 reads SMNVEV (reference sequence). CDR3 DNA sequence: TGTGCCAGCACCCCGACTAGCGGGAGATACAATGAGCAGTTCTTC. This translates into CASTPTSGRYNEQFF.

As DNA, the CDR3 is TGTGCCAGCAGCCTGGACACAGGGGGCTTCACAGATACGCAGTATTTT. Its translation: CASSLDTGGFTDTQYF. The V call is TRBV5-5, the J call TRBJ2-3, with 9 bases matching TRBD1. CDR3 length equals 16 residues. Germline V gene sequence: CDR1 SGHKS, CDR2 YYEKEE (reference sequence). J was trimmed by 2 bases and V by 4 bases; bases with no gene match: 8.

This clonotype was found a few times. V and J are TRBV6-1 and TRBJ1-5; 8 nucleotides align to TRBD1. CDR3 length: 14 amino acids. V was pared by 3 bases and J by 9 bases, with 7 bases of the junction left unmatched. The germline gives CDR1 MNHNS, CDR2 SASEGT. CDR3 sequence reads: CASSDDGGTGPQHF. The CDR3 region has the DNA TGTGCCAGCAGTGATGACGGCGGGACAGGGCCCCAGCATTTT.

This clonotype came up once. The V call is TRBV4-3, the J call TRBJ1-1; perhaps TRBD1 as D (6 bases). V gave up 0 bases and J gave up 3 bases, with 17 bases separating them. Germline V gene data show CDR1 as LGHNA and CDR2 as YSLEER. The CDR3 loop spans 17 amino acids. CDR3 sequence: CASSQDQWGRMDTEAFF. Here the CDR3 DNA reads TGCGCCAGCAGCCAAGATCAGTGGGGGCGAATGGACACTGAAGCTTTCTTT.

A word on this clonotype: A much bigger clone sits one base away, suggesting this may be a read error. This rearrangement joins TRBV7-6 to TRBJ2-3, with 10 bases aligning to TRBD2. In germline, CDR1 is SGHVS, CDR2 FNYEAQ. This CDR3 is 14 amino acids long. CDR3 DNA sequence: TGTGTCAGCATCCCCAAGCGGGGGGGAGATACGCAGTATTTT. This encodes CVSIPKRGGDTQYF.

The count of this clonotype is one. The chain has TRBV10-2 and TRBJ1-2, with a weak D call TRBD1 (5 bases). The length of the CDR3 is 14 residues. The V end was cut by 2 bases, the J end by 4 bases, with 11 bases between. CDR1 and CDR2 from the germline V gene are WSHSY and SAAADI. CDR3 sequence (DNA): TGCGCCAGCAGTGAGGGGGACCGTGGCTATGGCTACACCTTC. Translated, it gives CASSEGDRGYGYTF.

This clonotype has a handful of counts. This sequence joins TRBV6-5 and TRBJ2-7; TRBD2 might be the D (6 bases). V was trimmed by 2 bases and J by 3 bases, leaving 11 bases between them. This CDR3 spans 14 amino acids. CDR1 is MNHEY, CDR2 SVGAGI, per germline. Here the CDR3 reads CASSYGTQGYEQYF. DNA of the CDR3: TGTGCCAGCAGTTACGGGACTCAGGGCTACGAGCAGTACTTC.

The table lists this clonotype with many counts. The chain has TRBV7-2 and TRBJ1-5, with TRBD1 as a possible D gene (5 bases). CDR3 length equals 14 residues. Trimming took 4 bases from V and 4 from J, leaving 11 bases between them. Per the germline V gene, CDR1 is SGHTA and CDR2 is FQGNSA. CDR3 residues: CASSYGTTNQPQHF. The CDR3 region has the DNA TGTGCCAGCAGCTACGGGACGACGAATCAGCCCCAGCATTTT.

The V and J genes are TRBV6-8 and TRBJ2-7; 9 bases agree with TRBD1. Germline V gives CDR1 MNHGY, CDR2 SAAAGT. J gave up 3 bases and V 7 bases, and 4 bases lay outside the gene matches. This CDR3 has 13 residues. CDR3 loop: CASTDRGDYEQYF. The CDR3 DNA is TGTGCCAGCACCGACAGGGGGGACTACGAGCAGTACTTC.

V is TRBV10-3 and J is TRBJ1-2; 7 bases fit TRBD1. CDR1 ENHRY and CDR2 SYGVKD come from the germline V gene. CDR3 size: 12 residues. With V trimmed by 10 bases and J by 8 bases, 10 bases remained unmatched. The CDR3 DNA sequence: TGTGCCACCCTAGAGGGGGCGCAAGGCTACACCTTC. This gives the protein CATLEGAQGYTF.

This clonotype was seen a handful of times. DNA for the CDR3: TGTGCCAGCAGCTTAGCGGGGGCCAAGATAGATTCACCCCTCCACTTT. Amino acids: CASSLAGAKIDSPLHF. V usage is TRBV7-6 and J usage is TRBJ1-6; TRBD1 is a possible D gene (6 bases). Trimming took 0 bases from V and 8 from J, leaving 14 bases between them. This CDR3 is 16 amino acids long. Per germline, CDR1 SGHVS and CDR2 FNYEAQ.

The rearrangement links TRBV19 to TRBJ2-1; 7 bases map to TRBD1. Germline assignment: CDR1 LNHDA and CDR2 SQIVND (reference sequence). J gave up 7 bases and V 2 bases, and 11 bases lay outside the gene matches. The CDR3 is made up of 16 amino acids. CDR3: CASSISGQALWNEQFF. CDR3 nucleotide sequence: TGTGCCAGTAGTATATCAGGACAGGCTCTGTGGAATGAGCAGTTCTTC.

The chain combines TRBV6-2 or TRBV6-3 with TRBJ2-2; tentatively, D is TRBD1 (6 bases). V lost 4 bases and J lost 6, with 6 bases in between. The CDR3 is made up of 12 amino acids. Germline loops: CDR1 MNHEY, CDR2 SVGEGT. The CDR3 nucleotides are TGTGCCAGCAGTTGGACAGCCGGGGAGCTGTTTTTT. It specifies CASSWTAGELFF.

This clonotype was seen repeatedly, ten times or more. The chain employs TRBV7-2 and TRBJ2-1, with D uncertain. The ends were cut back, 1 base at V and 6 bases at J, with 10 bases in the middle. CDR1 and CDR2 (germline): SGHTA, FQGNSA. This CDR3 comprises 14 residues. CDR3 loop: CASSLGLGGNEQFF. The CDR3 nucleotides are TGTGCCAGCAGCTTAGGTCTCGGTGGCAATGAGCAGTTCTTC.

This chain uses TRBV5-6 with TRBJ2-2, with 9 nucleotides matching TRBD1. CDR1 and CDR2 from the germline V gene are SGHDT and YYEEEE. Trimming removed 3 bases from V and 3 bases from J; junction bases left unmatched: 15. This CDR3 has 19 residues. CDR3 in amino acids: CASSWEGQGLSVDTGELFF. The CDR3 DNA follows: TGTGCCAGCAGCTGGGAAGGACAGGGGCTTTCGGTGGACACCGGGGAGCTGTTTTTT.

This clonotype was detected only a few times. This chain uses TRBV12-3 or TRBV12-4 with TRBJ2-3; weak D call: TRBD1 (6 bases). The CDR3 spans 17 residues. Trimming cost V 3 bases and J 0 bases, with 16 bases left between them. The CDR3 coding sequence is TGTGCCAGCAGTTTTAGGGTGAGACAGGAAAGCACAGATACGCAGTATTTT. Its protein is CASSFRVRQESTDTQYF.

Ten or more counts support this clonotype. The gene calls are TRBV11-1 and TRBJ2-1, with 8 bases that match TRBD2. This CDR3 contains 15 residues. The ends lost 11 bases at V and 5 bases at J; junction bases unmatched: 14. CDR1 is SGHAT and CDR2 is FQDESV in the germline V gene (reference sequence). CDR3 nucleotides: TGTGCCGAAGATAGCGGGATCCCCCAAAACAATGAGCAGTTCTTC. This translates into CAEDSGIPQNNEQFF.

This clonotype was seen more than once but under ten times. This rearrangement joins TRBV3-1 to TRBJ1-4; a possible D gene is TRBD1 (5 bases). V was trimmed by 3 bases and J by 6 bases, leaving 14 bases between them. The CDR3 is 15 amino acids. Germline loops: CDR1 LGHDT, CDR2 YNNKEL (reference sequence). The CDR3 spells CASSQQQDIDEKLFF. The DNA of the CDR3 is TGTGCCAGCAGCCAGCAACAGGATATCGATGAAAAACTGTTTTTT.

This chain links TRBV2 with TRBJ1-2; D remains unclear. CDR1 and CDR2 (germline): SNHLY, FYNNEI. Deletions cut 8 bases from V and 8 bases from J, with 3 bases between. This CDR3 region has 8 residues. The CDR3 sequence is CASGGYTF. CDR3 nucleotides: TGTGCCAGCGGAGGCTACACCTTC. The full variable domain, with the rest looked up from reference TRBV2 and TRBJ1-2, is EPEVTQTPSHQVTQMGQEVILRCVPISNHLYFYWYRQILGQKVEFLVSFYNNEISEKSEIFDDQFSVERPDGSNFTLKIRSTKLEDSAMYFCASGGYTFGSGTRLTVV.

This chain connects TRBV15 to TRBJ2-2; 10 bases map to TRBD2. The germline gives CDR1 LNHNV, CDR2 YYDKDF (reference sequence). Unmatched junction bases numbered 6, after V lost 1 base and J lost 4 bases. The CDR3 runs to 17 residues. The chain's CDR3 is CATSRGLAGEITGELFF. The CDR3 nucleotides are TGTGCCACCAGCAGAGGTCTAGCGGGGGAGATCACCGGGGAGCTGTTTTTT.

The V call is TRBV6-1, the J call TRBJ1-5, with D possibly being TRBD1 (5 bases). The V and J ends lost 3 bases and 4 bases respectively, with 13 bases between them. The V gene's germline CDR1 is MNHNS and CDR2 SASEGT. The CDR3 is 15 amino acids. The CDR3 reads CASSDDLRGNQPQHF. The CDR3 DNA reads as TGTGCCAGCAGTGACGACCTGAGGGGAAATCAGCCCCAGCATTTT.

CDR3 in DNA: TGTGCCAGCAGTCTCGGACTAGCCCGGGCCGTGGATACGCAGTATTTT. As protein: CASSLGLARAVDTQYF. V is TRBV28 and J is TRBJ2-3, with 8 bases lining up with TRBD2. In germline, CDR1 is MDHEN, CDR2 SYDVKM. This CDR3 comprises 16 residues. After removal of 5 bases from V and 6 bases from J, the junction contained 13 bases not matched to a gene. The full variable domain, completed using reference TRBV28 and TRBJ2-3, is DVKVTQSSRYLVKRTGEKVFLECVQDMDHENMFWYRQDPGLGLRLIYFSYDVKMKEKGDIPEGYSVSREKKERFSLILESASTNQTSMYLCASSLGLARAVDTQYFGPGTRLTVL.

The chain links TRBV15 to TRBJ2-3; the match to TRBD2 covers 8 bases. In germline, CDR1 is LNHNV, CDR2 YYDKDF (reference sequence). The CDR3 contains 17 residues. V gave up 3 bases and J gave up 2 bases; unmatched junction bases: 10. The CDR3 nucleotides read TGTGCCACCAGCAGTGTACCGATTAGCGGGGACACAGATACGCAGTATTTT. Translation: CATSSVPISGDTDTQYF.

Here the CDR3 reads CASTFWGGALTEAFF. CDR3 coding DNA: TGTGCCAGTACCTTCTGGGGGGGAGCCCTCACTGAAGCTTTCTTT. The V and J genes are TRBV19 and TRBJ1-1, with D possibly being TRBD1 (5 bases). The CDR3 loop spans 15 amino acids. Trimming removed 7 bases from V and 4 bases from J, with 19 bases in between. Germline V gene data show CDR1 as LNHDA and CDR2 as SQIVND (reference sequence).

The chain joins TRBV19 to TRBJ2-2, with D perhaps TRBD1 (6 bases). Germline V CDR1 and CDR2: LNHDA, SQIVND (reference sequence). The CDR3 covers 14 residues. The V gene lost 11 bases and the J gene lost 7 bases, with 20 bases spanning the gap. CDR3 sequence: CACLGQGWNGELFF. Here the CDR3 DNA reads TGTGCCTGTCTGGGGCAGGGGTGGAACGGGGAGCTGTTTTTT.

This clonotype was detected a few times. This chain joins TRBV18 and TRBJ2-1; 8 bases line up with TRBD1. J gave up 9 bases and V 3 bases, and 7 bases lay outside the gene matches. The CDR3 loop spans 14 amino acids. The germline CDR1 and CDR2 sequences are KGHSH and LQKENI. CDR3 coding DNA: TGTGCCAGCTCACCTTCGGACAGGGTTAGTGAGCAGTTCTTC. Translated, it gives CASSPSDRVSEQFF.

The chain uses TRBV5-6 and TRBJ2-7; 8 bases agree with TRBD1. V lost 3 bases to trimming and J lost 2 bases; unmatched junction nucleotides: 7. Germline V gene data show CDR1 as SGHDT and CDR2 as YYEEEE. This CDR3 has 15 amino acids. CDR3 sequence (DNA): TGTGCCAGCAGCTCTCGACAGGGGACCGCCTACGAGCAGTACTTC. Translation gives CASSSRQGTAYEQYF.

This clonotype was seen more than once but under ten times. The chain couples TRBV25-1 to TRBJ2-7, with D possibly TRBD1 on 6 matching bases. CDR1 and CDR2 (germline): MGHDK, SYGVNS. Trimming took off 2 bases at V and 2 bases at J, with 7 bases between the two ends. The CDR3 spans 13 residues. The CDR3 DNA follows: TGTGCCAGCAGTGAAGGGGGCCCCTACGAGCAGTACGTC. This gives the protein CASSEGGPYEQYV.